The rows below give T cell receptor beta chains drawn from one sample of a study of T-cell reconstitution after alpha-beta-depleted transplantation in children. From the PCR reads, TCRdb called clonotypes with MiXCR, one entry per CDR3 protein. The sample records 210,000 or so distinct CDR3 sequences, roughly 10% being singletons. Sequencing was performed on PBMCs from the stem cell graft donor, taken from the stem cell graft. The receptors were sampled from a human donor who donated a stem cell graft to a child with acute lymphoblastic leukemia. The CDR3 runs from the conserved cysteine through the conserved F or W. D genes are given only for firm matches. Only part of the rows carry a size: once, few, many, or a class if the clone is expanded.

CDR3 length,V gene,clone size,D gene,J gene,CDR3 DNA,CDR3 protein
15,TRBV7-2,-,-,TRBJ1-6,TGTGCCAGCAGCTTAGGGTATGGGTATAATTCACCCCTCCACTTT,CASSLGYGYNSPLHF
14,TRBV4-3,many,-,TRBJ1-1,TGCGCCAGCAGCCAAGATTTATGGGGCACTGAAGCTTTCTTT,CASSQDLWGTEAFF
13,TRBV27,-,-,TRBJ2-1,TGTGCCAGCAGTTTAGTTGTGAGAGGTGAGCAGTTCTTC,CASSLVVRGEQFF
14,TRBV12-3/TRBV12-4,-,TRBD1,TRBJ1-1,TGTGCCAGCAGTTCTTGGACAGGGGGCACTGAAGCTTTCTTT,CASSSWTGGTEAFF
17,TRBV15,-,-,TRBJ2-5,TGTGCCACCAGCACAGCCCTCCGTGGAGGGGTACGAGAGACCCAGTACTTC,CATSTALRGGVRETQYF
14,TRBV5-1,-,-,TRBJ1-1,TGCGCCAGCAGCTTGGTAGGTATCAACACTGAAGCTTTCTTT,CASSLVGINTEAFF
14,TRBV7-2,many,-,TRBJ2-7,TGTGCCAGCAGCTCCCTGGGGGGATCCTACGAGCAGTACTTC,CASSSLGGSYEQYF
15,TRBV20-1,-,-,TRBJ2-7,TGCAGTGCAACCCGAGGGAGCGGACCAACCTACGAGCAGTACTTC,CSATRGSGPTYEQYF
15,TRBV20-1,many,-,TRBJ2-2,TGCAGTGCTAGAGATCTTGTTCAGGACACCGGGGAGCTGTTTTTT,CSARDLVQDTGELFF
14,TRBV5-1,few,TRBD2,TRBJ2-7,TGCGCCAGCAGCTTGGAAACTAGCGGGTACGAGCAGTACTTC,CASSLETSGYEQYF
14,TRBV6-4,many,-,TRBJ1-5,TGTGCCAGCAGTGACAGGGGAGGCAATCAGCCCCAGCATTTT,CASSDRGGNQPQHF
14,TRBV7-2,many,-,TRBJ2-3,TGTGCCAGCAGCCCATCGGGGTGGGCAGATACGCAGTATTTT,CASSPSGWADTQYF
15,TRBV3-1,many,-,TRBJ2-1,TGTGCCAGCAGCCCTACTCTTTATCCCTACAATGAGCAGTTCTTC,CASSPTLYPYNEQFF
20,TRBV11-1,-,-,TRBJ2-3,TGTGCCAGCAGCTTAGCTCAAGTTCGTATGGGCGGGGACACCCGATATACGCAGTATTTT,CASSLAQVRMGGDTRYTQYF
14,TRBV6-5,many,-,TRBJ1-4,TGTGCCAGCAGTTACTCAAGGGGAACTGAAAAACTGTTTTTT,CASSYSRGTEKLFF
13,TRBV2,few,-,TRBJ1-6,TGTGCCAGCAGTGACAATCTTAATTCACCCCTCCACTTT,CASSDNLNSPLHF